This record concerns one T cell receptor beta chain sequence. Relative to the germline gene, one junction end is altered; a read error may explain this. The CDR3 length is 16 residues. Germline CDR1 and CDR2: ENHRY and SYGVKD. The TCRbeta library was prepared with unique molecular identifiers. One entry per CDR3 protein results from TCRdb running MiXCR on the PCR reads. Among roughly 300,000 distinct CDR3 sequences listed, 9.9% were seen once. The sample comes from a study of T-cell reconstitution after alpha-beta-depleted transplantation in children. The sample was PBMCs from the stem cell graft donor, taken from the stem cell graft. This receptor was taken from a human donor who donated a stem cell graft to a child with SCID. The rearrangement uses TRBV10-3 and TRBJ2-5, with TRBD1 matching 8 bases. CDR3 sequence (DNA): TGTGCCATCAGTGATCCCGGACAGGGTGGACAAGATACCCAGTACTTC. Its translation: CAISDPGQGGQDTQYF.